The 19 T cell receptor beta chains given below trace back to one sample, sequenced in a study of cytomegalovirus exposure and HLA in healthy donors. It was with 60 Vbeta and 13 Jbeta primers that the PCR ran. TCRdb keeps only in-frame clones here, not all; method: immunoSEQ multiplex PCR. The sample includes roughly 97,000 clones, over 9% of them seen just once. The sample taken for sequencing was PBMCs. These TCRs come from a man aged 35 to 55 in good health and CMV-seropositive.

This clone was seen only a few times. The CDR3 nucleotides are TGTGCCAGCAGCGTGGTAGCGGGATGGGGTGAGCAGTTCTTC. This translates into CASSVVAGWGEQFF. This chain joins TRBV9 and TRBJ2-1; 8 nucleotides match TRBD2. V was clipped by 2 bases and J by 9 bases; unmatched bases: 7. CDR3 length: 14 amino acids. Per the germline V gene, CDR1 is SGDLS and CDR2 is YYNGEE.

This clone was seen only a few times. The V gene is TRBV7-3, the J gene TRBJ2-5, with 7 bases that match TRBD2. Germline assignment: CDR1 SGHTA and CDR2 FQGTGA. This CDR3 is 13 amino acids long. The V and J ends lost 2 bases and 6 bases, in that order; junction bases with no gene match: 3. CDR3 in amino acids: CASSLQGGQTQYF. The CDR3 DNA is TGTGCCAGCAGCTTACAGGGAGGGCAGACCCAGTACTTC.

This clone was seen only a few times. The CDR3 nucleotides read TGTGCCAGTAGGGGACAATCGGGCGGTCAGCCCCAGCATTTT. Protein sequence: CASRGQSGGQPQHF. The chain uses TRBV6-5 and TRBJ1-5; the D gene is possibly TRBD1 (6 bases). The CDR3 covers 14 residues. The V end was cut by 9 bases, the J end by 6 bases, with 18 bases between. CDR1 is MNHEY, CDR2 SVGAGI, per germline.

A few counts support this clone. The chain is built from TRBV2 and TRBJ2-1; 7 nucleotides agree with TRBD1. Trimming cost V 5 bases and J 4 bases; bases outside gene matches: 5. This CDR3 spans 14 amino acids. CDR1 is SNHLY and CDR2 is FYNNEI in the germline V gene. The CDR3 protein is CASSLGQTYNEQFF. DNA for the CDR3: TGTGCCAGCAGTCTGGGACAGACTTACAATGAGCAGTTCTTC.

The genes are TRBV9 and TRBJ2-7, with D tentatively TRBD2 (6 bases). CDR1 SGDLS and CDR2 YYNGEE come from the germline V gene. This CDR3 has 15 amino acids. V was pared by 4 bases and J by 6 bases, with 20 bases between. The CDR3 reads CASSPPAGRTSEQYF. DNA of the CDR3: TGTGCCAGCAGCCCTCCCGCAGGGAGGACGAGCGAGCAGTACTTC.

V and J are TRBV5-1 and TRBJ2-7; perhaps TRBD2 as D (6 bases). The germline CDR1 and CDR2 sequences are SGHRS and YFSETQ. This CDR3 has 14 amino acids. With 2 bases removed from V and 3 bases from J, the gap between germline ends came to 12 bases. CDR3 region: CASSFGSGSYEQYF. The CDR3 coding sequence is TGCGCCAGCAGCTTCGGTAGCGGTAGCTACGAGCAGTACTTC.

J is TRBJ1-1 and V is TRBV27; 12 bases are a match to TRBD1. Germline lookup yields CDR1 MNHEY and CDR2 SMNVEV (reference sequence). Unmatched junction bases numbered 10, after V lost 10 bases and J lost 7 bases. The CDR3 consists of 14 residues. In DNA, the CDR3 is TGTGCCACCGCATGGGGACAGGGGGCCAATGAAGCTTTCTTT. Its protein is CATAWGQGANEAFF.

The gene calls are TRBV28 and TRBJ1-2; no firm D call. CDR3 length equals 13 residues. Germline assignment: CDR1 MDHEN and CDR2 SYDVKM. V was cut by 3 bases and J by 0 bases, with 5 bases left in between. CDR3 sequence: CASSLGPNYGYTF. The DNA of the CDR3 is TGTGCCAGCAGTTTGGGCCCTAACTATGGCTACACCTTC.

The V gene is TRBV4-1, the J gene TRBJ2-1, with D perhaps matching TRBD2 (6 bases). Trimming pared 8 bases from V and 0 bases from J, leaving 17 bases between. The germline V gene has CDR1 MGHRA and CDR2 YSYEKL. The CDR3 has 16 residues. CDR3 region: CASRTIRGASYNEQFF. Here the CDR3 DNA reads TGCGCCAGCCGAACCATCCGCGGGGCCTCCTACAATGAGCAGTTCTTC.

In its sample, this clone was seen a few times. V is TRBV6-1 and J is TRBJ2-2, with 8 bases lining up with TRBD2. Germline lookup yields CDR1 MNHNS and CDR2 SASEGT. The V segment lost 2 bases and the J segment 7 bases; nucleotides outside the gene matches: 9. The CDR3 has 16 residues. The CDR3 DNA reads TGTGCCAGCAGTGAACTAGAGCGGGAGCTTGTCGGGGAGCTGTTTTTT. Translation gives CASSELERELVGELFF.

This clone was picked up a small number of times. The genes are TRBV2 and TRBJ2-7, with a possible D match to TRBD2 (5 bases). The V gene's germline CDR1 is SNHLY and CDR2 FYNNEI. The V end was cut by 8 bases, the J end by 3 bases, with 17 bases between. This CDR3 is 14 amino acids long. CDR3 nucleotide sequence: TGTGCCAGCCGAAGGAGAGGGATTGACTACGAGCAGTACTTC. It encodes CASRRRGIDYEQYF.

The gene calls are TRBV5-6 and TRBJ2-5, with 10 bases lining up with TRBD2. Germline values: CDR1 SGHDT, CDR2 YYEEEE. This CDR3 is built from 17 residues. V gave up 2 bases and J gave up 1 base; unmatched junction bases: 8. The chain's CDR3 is CASSFKPRLAGQETQYF. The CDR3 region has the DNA TGTGCCAGCAGCTTTAAACCCCGACTAGCGGGCCAAGAGACCCAGTACTTC.

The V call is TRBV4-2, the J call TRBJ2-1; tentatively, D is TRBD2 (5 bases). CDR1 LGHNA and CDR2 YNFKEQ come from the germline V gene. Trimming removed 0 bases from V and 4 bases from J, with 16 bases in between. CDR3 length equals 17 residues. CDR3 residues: CASSQERGGYGYNEQFF. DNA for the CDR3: TGTGCCAGCAGCCAAGAGCGTGGAGGCTATGGGTACAATGAGCAGTTCTTC.

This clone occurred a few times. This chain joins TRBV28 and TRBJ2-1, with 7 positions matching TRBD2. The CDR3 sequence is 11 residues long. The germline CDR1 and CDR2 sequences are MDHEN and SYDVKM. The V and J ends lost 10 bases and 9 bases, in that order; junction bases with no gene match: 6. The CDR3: CATRWEGEQFF. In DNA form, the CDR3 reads TGTGCCACCCGGTGGGAGGGTGAGCAGTTCTTC.

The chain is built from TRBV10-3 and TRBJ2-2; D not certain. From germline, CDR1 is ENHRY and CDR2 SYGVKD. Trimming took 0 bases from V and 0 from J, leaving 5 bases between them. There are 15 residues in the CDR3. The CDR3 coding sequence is TGTGCCATCAGTGAGTCGAGGTCGAACACCGGGGAGCTGTTTTTT. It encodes CAISESRSNTGELFF.

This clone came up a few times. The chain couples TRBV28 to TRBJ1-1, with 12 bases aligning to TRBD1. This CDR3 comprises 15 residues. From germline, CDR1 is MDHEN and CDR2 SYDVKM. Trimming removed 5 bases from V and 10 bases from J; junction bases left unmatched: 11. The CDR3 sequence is CASSPPGQGARGAFF. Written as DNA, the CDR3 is TGTGCCAGCAGTCCGCCGGGACAGGGGGCGCGAGGAGCTTTCTTT.

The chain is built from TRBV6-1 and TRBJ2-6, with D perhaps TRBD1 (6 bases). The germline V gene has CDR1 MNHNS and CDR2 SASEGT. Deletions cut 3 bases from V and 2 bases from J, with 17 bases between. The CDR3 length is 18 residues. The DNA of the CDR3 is TGTGCCAGCAGTGACACGACAGGCCAATCTACTGGGGCCAACGTCCTGACTTTC. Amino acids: CASSDTTGQSTGANVLTF.

CDR3 protein: CASSSLQGAGEKLFF. CDR3 nucleotides: TGTGCCAGCAGCTCACTACAGGGGGCTGGTGAAAAACTGTTTTTT. The chain carries TRBV11-2 and TRBJ1-4; 9 bases map to TRBD1. The J segment lost 7 bases and the V segment lost 4 bases, leaving 7 bases of the junction unmatched. From germline, CDR1 is SGHAT and CDR2 FQNNGV. There are 15 residues in the CDR3.

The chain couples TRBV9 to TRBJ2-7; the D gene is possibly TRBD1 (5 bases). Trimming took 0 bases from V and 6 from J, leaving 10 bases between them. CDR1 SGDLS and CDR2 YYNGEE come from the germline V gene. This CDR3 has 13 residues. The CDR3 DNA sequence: TGTGCCAGCAGCGTAGTGGGGCAGGGCGAGCAGTACTTC. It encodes CASSVVGQGEQYF.